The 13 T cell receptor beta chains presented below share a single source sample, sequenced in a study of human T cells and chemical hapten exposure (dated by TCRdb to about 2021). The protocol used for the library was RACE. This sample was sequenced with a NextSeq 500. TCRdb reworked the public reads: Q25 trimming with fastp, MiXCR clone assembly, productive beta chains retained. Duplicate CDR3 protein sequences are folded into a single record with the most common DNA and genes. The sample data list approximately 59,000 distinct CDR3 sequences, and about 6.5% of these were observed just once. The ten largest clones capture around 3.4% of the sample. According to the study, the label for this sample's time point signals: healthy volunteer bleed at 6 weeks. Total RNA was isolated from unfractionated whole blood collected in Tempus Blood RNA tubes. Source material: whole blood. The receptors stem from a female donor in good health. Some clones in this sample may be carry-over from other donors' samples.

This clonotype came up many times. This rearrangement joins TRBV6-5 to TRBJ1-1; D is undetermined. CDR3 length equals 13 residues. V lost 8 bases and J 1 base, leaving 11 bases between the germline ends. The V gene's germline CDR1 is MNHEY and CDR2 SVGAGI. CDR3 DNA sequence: TGTGCCAGCCGGCCAAGTACGAACACTGAAGCTTTCTTT. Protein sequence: CASRPSTNTEAFF.

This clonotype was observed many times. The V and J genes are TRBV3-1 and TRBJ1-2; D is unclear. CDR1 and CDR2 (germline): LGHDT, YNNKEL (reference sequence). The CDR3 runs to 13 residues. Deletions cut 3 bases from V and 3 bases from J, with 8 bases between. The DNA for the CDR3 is TGTGCCAGCAGCCATTGGGGAGACTATGGCTACACCTTC. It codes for CASSHWGDYGYTF.

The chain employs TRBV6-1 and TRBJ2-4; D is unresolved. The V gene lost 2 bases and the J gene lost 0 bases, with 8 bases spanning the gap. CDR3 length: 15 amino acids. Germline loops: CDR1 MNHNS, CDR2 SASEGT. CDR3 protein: CASSELGLAKNIQYF. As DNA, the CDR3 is TGTGCCAGCAGTGAATTAGGGCTAGCCAAAAACATTCAGTACTTC.

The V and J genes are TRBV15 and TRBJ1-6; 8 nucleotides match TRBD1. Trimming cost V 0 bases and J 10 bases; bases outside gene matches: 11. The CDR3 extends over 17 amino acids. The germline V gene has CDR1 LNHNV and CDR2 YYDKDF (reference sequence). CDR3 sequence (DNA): TGTGCCACCAGCAGAGATCAGGGGGCCTTCTTCGAGTCACCCCTCCACTTT. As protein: CATSRDQGAFFESPLHF.

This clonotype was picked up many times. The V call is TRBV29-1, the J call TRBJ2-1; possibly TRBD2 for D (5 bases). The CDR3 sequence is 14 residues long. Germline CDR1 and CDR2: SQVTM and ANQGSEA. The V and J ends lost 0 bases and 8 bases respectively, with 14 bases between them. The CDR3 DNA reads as TGCAGCGTTGAAGATCTTGACGGGCGGGATGAGCAGTTCTTC. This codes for CSVEDLDGRDEQFF.

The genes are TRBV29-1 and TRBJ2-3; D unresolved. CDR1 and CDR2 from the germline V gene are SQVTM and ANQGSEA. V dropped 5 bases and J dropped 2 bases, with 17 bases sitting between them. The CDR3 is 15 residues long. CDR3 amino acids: CSVTGGGDLTDTQYF. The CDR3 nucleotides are TGCAGCGTTACCGGTGGTGGAGATCTCACAGATACGCAGTATTTT.

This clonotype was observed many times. CDR3 bases: TGCGCCAGCAGCCAAGATTTAGAAGTCTACAATGAGCAGTTCTTC. Its translation: CASSQDLEVYNEQFF. The chain uses TRBV4-1 and TRBJ2-1, with D hard to call. Germline values: CDR1 MGHRA, CDR2 YSYEKL. The CDR3 is 15 residues long. Trimming pared 0 bases from V and 3 bases from J, leaving 9 bases between.

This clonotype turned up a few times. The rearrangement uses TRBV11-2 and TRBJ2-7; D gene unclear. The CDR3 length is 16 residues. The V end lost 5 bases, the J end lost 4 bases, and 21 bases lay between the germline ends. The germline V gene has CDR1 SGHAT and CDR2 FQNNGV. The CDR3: CASSPPMDRPEYEQYF. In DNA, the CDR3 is TGTGCCAGCAGCCCGCCTATGGACCGCCCGGAATACGAGCAGTACTTC.

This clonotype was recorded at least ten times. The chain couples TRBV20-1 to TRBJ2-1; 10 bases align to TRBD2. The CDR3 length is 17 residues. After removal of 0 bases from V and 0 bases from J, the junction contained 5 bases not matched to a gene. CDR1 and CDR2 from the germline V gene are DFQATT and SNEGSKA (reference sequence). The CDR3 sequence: CSARDFRTSGSYNEQFF. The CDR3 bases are TGCAGTGCTAGAGATTTTAGGACTAGCGGCTCCTACAATGAGCAGTTCTTC.

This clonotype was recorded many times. The CDR3 DNA sequence: TGTGCCAGCAGTTTAGTCCACGAGCAGTACTTC. This sequence encodes CASSLVHEQYF. V is TRBV12-3 or TRBV12-4 and J is TRBJ2-7; no clear D. Trimming shortened V by 1 base and J by 5 bases, and 3 bases separated the two germline ends. This CDR3 comprises 11 residues.

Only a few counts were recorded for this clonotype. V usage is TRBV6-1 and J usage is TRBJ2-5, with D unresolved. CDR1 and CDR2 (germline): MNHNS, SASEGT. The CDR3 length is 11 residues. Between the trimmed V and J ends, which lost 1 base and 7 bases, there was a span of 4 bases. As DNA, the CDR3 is TGTGCCAGCAGTGAAGAGTGGACCCAGTACTTC. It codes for CASSEEWTQYF.

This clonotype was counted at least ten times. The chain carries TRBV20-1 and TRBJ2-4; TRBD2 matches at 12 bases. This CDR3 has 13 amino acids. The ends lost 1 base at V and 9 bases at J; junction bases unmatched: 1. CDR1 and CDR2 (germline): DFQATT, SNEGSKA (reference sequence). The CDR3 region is CSARGLAGVIQYF. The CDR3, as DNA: TGCAGTGCTAGAGGACTAGCGGGAGTCATTCAGTACTTC.

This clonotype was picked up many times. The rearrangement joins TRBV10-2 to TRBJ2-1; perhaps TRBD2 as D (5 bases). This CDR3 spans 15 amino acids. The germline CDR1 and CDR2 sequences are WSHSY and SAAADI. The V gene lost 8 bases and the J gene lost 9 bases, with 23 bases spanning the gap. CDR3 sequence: CASFAGYPRVGEQFF. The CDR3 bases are TGCGCCAGCTTTGCCGGCTACCCGAGGGTGGGTGAGCAGTTCTTC.